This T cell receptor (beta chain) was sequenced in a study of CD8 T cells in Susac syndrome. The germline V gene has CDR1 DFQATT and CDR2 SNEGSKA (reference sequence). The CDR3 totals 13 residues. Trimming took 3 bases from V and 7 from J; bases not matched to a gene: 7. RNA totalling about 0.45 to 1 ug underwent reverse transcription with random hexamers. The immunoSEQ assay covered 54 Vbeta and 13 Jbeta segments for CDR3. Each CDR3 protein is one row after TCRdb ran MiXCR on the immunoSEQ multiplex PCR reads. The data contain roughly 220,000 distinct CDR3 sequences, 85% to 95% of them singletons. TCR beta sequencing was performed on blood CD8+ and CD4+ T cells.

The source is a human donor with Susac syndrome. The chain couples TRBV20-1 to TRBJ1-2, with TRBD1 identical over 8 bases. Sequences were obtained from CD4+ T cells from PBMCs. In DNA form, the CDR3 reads TGCAGTGCTAGCCAGTGGACAGGGCCTGGCTACACCTTC. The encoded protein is CSASQWTGPGYTF.